The 10 T cell receptor beta chains reported below all come from one sample, sequenced in a study of technical replicates of blood from a few donors. Sequenced by immunoSEQ multiplex PCR; TCRdb stores in-frame clones only, minus some. Among 70,000 to 85,000 clones listed, approximately 90% were seen once. The sample comprised T cells isolated from PBMCs. The source is a human donor in good health.

This rearrangement joins TRBV4-1 to TRBJ1-5; D uncertain. CDR1 is MGHRA and CDR2 is YSYEKL in the germline V gene. The CDR3 length is 13 residues. V was cut by 2 bases and J by 6 bases, with 8 bases left in between. The CDR3 coding sequence is TGCGCCAGCAGCCAACATGAGGGTCAGCCCCAGCATTTT. Translated, it gives CASSQHEGQPQHF.

The chain combines TRBV6-1 with TRBJ2-7; 9 nucleotides line up with TRBD2. The trim removed 2 bases at V and 1 base at J, leaving 6 bases unmatched. The CDR3 is made up of 16 amino acids. From germline, CDR1 is MNHNS and CDR2 SASEGT. In DNA, the CDR3 is TGTGCCAGCAGTGAAACGGCTAGCGGGGCATCCTACGAGCAGTACTTC. Its protein is CASSETASGASYEQYF.

The chain is built from TRBV28 and TRBJ1-1; 7 bases are shared with TRBD1. This CDR3 comprises 18 residues. Trimming at V came to 5 bases and at J to 4 bases, leaving 19 bases not matched to a gene. Germline loops: CDR1 MDHEN, CDR2 SYDVKM. The CDR3 protein is CASSPPGRRGGVGTEAFF. The CDR3 bases are TGTGCCAGCAGTCCCCCTGGACGGCGAGGGGGCGTGGGCACTGAAGCTTTCTTT.

The chain couples TRBV30 to TRBJ1-1; no reliable D call. The V gene lost 1 base and the J gene lost 3 bases, with 3 bases spanning the gap. The germline V gene has CDR1 GTSNPN and CDR2 SVGIG (reference sequence). CDR3 size: 11 residues. This CDR3 is CAWSAYTEAFF. DNA for the CDR3: TGTGCCTGGAGTGCTTACACTGAAGCTTTCTTT.

The rearrangement uses TRBV14 and TRBJ1-5; D is unresolved. Looked up from germline, CDR1 is SGHDN and CDR2 is FVKESK. This CDR3 spans 13 amino acids. Trimming pared 3 bases from V and 2 bases from J, leaving 5 bases between. CDR3 loop: CASSQQGNQPQHF. In nucleotides, the CDR3 is TGTGCCAGCAGCCAGCAGGGCAATCAGCCCCAGCATTTT.

This clone was recorded once. The rearrangement links TRBV5-1 to TRBJ2-6; 8 nucleotides match TRBD1. Germline CDR1 SGHRS, CDR2 YFSETQ. Trimming cost V 3 bases and J 0 bases; bases outside gene matches: 8. The CDR3 totals 18 residues. The CDR3 sequence is CASSSAGTGHSGANVLTF. Written as DNA, the CDR3 is TGCGCCAGCAGCTCAGCCGGGACAGGCCACTCTGGGGCCAACGTCCTGACTTTC.

This clone has only a few counts. The V call is TRBV9, the J call TRBJ1-1; the D is unclear. The germline gives CDR1 SGDLS, CDR2 YYNGEE. The CDR3 length is 12 residues. V lost 5 bases to trimming and J lost 1 base, with 6 bases between them. The CDR3 nucleotides read TGTGCCAGCAGTGCGGGGAACACTGAAGCTTTCTTT. Protein sequence: CASSAGNTEAFF.

This chain connects TRBV5-6 to TRBJ2-5; the D is unclear. Germline-derived CDR1 and CDR2 are SGHDT and YYEEEE. The CDR3 has 14 amino acids. Trimming removed 7 bases at V and 3 bases at J, with 16 bases between. The CDR3 loop reads CASAPSYTEETQYF. DNA of the CDR3: TGTGCCAGCGCCCCTTCATATACTGAAGAGACCCAGTACTTC.

V usage is TRBV5-1 and J usage is TRBJ2-5, with TRBD1 matching over 7 bases. The germline gives CDR1 SGHRS, CDR2 YFSETQ. The CDR3 extends over 15 amino acids. Trimming at V came to 3 bases and at J to 10 bases, leaving 15 bases not matched to a gene. DNA for the CDR3: TGCGCCAGCAGCTCAACGGACAGGACAAACGCAGGCCAGTACTTC. It codes for CASSSTDRTNAGQYF. Full variable domain (outside the CDR3, taken from reference TRBV5-1 and TRBJ2-5): KAGVTQTPRYLIKTRGQQVTLSCSPISGHRSVSWYQQTPGQGLQFLFEYFSETQRNKGNFPGRFSGRQFSNSRSEMNVSTLELGDSALYLCASSSTDRTNAGQYFGPGTRLLVL.

This chain uses TRBV4-3 with TRBJ2-7; 7 bases align to TRBD2. The germline CDR1 and CDR2 sequences are LGHNA and YSLEER. The V and J ends lost 0 bases and 3 bases, in that order; junction bases with no gene match: 8. The CDR3 contains 16 residues. For the CDR3, the DNA is TGCGCCAGCAGCCAAGAATTCCTAGCGGCTGGCTACGAGCAGTACTTC. Translating it yields CASSQEFLAAGYEQYF.